This TCR beta chain was observed in a study of response to subunit inactivated influenza vaccine. In germline, CDR1 is ENHRY, CDR2 SYGVKD. CDR3 size: 16 residues. Between the trimmed V and J ends, which lost 0 bases and 2 bases, there was a span of 11 bases. The study, taken as a whole, reports: That few new T cells are recruited by each seasonal influenza vaccination was the authors' suggestion.

A few counts support this clonotype. What it binds is not known. TCRdb re-analysed the RT-PCR reads in MiXCR, keeping a single row per CDR3 protein. The data contain approximately 500,000 distinct CDR3 sequences, roughly 15% of them singletons. The V call is TRBV10-3, the J call TRBJ1-5; no reliable D call. Sample: PBMCs from blood, taken 11 to 12 days after vaccination. The source is a man aged 50-59 years who received an inactivated influenza vaccine. As DNA, the CDR3 is TGTGCCATCAGTGAGTCACTAGGAGCGGGCAATCAGCCCCAGCATTTT. Translated, it gives CAISESLGAGNQPQHF.